The clone carrying this T cell receptor (beta chain) was detected once. Its target is unknown. This record belongs to a study of cytomegalovirus exposure and HLA in healthy donors. The wider study: Genetic ancestry analysis placed more than 80% of the 398 donors that were genotyped in the Caucasian-associated cluster. Findings and caveats of the study: Later analysis demonstrated an association between a missense DCLRE1C variant and TCR beta V- and J-gene trimming. Cytomegalovirus-associated TCR beta chains were listed, numbering some 180. Later, an analysis showed that TCR beta chains associated with HLA were more clonally expanded than others that were equally common.

Trimming pared 1 base from V and 4 bases from J, leaving 7 bases between. Germline V gene data show CDR1 as MDHEN and CDR2 as SYDVKM. The CDR3 has 13 residues. PCR used 60 Vbeta primers and 13 Jbeta primers. The protocol was immunoSEQ multiplex PCR, while the TCRdb copy is restricted to in-frame clones and leaves out a portion. The profile shows around 78,000 clones, 55% to 85% of them singletons. This chain uses TRBV28 with TRBJ1-1; D is possibly TRBD1 (5 bases). Sequences were obtained from PBMCs. This TCR derives from a woman aged 40-49 years in good health and CMV-seropositive. Here the CDR3 DNA reads TGTGCCAGCAGTTTATTCGGGGGCACTGAAGCTTTCTTT. This encodes CASSLFGGTEAFF.